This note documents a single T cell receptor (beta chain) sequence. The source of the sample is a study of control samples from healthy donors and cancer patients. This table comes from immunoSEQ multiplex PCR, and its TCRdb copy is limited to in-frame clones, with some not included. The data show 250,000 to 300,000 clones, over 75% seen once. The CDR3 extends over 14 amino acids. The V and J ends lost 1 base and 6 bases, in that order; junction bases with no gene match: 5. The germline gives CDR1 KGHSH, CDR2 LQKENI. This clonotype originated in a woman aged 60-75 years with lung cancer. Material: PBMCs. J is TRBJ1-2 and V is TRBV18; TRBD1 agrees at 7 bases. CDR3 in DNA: TGTGCCAGCTCACCACAGAGGGACAGCGATGGCTACACCTTC. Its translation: CASSPQRDSDGYTF. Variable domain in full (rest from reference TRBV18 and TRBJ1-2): NAGVMQNPRHLVRRRGQEARLRCSPMKGHSHVYWYRQLPEEGLKFMVYLQKENIIDESGMPKERFSAEFPKEGPSILRIQQVVRGDSAAYFCASSPQRDSDGYTFGSGTRLTVV.